The subject of this entry is one T cell receptor (beta chain). The source of the sample is a study of blood T cell repertoires in COVID-19. Study details: The United States, Italy and Spain supplied acute and convalescent COVID-19 samples.

Original analysis: Estimates of nucleated cell counts were drawn from the amplification of reference gene primers. Data came from immunoSEQ multiplex PCR; TCRdb stores just in-frame clones and leaves some out. From that table come the V and J calls and clone size; the DNA was used to work out D and trimming. The data hold roughly 200,000 clones, with around nine tenths observed a single time. V lost 3 bases, J lost 6 bases, and 8 bases lay in between. The CDR3 contains 13 residues. The chain has TRBV12-3 or TRBV12-4 and TRBJ2-2; D not certain. This clonotype originated in a man aged 35-49 years with acute or convalescent COVID-19. The sequenced sample was peripheral blood. CDR3 coding DNA: TGTGCCAGCAGTTTCCCGGTACCCGGGGAGCTGTTTTTT. It yields the protein CASSFPVPGELFF.